This TCR beta chain was captured by sequencing in a study of blood T cell repertoires in COVID-19. Study-level background: PBMCs, B-cell-depleted T cells, or T cells provided the cDNA or gDNA that made up the material.

A few counts support this clone. The method was immunoSEQ multiplex PCR; TCRdb's version includes in-frame clones alone and lacks a portion of them. The data show approximately 180,000 clones, approximately 81% seen once. V lost 3 bases to trimming and J lost 7 bases, with 13 bases between them. In germline, CDR1 is SGHTA, CDR2 FQGNSA. The CDR3 totals 14 residues. The clonotype was recovered from a person aged 65-85 years with COVID-19, enrolled during active disease. V is TRBV7-2 and J is TRBJ1-5; no firm D call. Sequencing was performed on peripheral blood. The chain's CDR3 is CASSFRRGRQPQHF. The CDR3 DNA follows: TGTGCCAGCAGCTTTCGGCGGGGTCGACAGCCCCAGCATTTT.